This T cell receptor (beta chain) appears in the sequencing data of a study of high-grade serous ovarian cancer treatment subgroups. Study at large: Samples averaged approximately 15,000 reads and 7,500 or so unique TCR beta rearrangements. General observations from the study: Spatial context was lost because tumors were sequenced in bulk. Repertoire analysis covered CDR3 alone, not CDR1 or CDR2. Different patients shared almost no repertoire; same-patient tumors shared about 0.11 to 0.85.

The repertoire was sequenced with immunoSEQ multiplex PCR; TCRdb's copy has only in-frame clones and lacks some. This table has about 33,000 clones, around three quarters appearing once. The V gene end was trimmed by 5 bases and the J gene end by 5 bases; junction bases not matched to a gene: 6. Germline values: CDR1 MNHEY, CDR2 SVGAGI. CDR3 length: 15 residues. About this clone itself: Its antigen remains unidentified.

Tumor samples were obtained before definitive surgery or chemotherapy. The chain uses TRBV6-5 and TRBJ2-1, with 10 positions matching TRBD2. Source material: tumor tissue. The receptor comes from a human donor with high-grade serous ovarian cancer. In nucleotides, the CDR3 is TGTGCCAGCAGTAGCGGGAGGGGGGGGCACAATGAGCAGTTCTTC. Amino acids: CASSSGRGGHNEQFF.